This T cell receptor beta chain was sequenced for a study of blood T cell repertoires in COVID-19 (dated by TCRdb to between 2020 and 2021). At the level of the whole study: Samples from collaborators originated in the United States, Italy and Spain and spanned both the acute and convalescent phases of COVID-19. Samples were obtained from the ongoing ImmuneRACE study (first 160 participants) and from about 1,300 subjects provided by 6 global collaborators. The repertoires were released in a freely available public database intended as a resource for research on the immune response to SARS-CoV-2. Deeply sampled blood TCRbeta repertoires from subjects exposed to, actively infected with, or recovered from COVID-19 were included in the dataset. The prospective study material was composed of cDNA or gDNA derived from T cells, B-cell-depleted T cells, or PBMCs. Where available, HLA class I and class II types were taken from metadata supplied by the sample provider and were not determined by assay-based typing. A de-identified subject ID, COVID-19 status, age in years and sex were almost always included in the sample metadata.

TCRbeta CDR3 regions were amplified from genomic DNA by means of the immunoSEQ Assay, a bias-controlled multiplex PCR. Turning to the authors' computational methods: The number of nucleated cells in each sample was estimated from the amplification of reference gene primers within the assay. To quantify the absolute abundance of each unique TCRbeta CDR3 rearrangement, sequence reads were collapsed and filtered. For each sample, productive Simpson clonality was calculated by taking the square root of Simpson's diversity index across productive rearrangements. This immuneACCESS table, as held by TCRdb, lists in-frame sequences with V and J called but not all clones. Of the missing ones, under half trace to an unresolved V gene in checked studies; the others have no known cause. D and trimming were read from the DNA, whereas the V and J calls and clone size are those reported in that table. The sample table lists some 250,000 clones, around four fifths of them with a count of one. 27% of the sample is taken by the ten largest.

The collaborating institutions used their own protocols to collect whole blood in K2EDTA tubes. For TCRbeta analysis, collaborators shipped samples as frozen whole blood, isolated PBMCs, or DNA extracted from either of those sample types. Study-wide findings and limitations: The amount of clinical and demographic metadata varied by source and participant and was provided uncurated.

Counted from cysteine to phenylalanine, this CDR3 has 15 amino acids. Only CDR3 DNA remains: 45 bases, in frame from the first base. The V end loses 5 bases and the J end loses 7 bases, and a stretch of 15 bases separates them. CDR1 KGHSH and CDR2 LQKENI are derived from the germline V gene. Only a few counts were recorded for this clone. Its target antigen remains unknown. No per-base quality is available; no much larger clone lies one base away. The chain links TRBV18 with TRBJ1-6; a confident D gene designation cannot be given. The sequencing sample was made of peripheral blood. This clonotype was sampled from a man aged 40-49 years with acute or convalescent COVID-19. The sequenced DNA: TGTGCCAGCTCATCCGAGGCCCAGAGAAATTCACCCCTCCACTTT. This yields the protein CASSSEAQRNSPLHF.